The sequence of this T cell receptor (beta chain) was determined in a study of T cell repertoires in cytomegalovirus infection. The study, taken as a whole, reports: It was HLA-C-restricted CMV-specific TCR beta clonotypes that dominated the response ex vivo. Identification of carriers of CMV plus the relevant HLA was performed using cumulative public TCR beta family frequency.

A single record per CDR3 protein comes from TCRdb applying MiXCR to the reads. The sample has about 740,000 distinct CDR3 sequences; roughly 36% are singletons. Regarding this clonotype: Its antigen remains unknown.

The CDR3 loop spans 13 amino acids. V lost 5 bases and J lost 3; bases outside the gene matches: 3. The V gene's germline CDR1 is SNHLY and CDR2 FYNNEI. The chain uses TRBV2 and TRBJ1-2, with 7 bases that match TRBD1. Sequencing was performed on cultured PBMCs, taken from culture after CMV antigen stimulation. The TCR comes from a human donor in good health (CMV status not recorded). Some clones in this sample may be carry-over from other donors' samples. The CDR3, as DNA: TGTGCCAGCAGTCGAGGGACAGACTATGGCTACACCTTC. It translates to CASSRGTDYGYTF. Together with reference TRBV2 and TRBJ1-2, the CDR3 gives the full variable domain: EPEVTQTPSHQVTQMGQEVILRCVPISNHLYFYWYRQILGQKVEFLVSFYNNEISEKSEIFDDQFSVERPDGSNFTLKIRSTKLEDSAMYFCASSRGTDYGYTFGSGTRLTVV.